The rows below give T cell receptor beta chains drawn from one sample of a study of beta chain features in type 1 diabetes. TCRdb keeps only in-frame clones here, not all; method: immunoSEQ multiplex PCR. The repertoire consists of 300,000 to 450,000 clones, with over 9.5% occurring once and the leading ten covering 0.0095% to 0.011%. The source material was naive CD4+ T cells from blood. These receptors were collected from a young woman with type 1 diabetes. CDR3s include the opening cysteine and the closing phenylalanine or tryptophan. Fields, in order: D gene, clone size, J gene, V gene, CDR3 protein, CDR3 DNA. D genes are given only for firm matches. The size field is filled for only some rows; it gives once, few, many or a size class.

D: .; size: .; J: TRBJ1-5; V: TRBV6-5; CDR3: CASSRGSNQPQHF; DNA: TGTGCCAGCAGTCGAGGCAGCAATCAGCCCCAGCATTTT
D: TRBD2; size: few; J: TRBJ2-1; V: TRBV30; CDR3: CAWTTSGSVPGNEQFF; DNA: TGTGCCTGGACGACTAGCGGGAGTGTTCCGGGCAATGAGCAGTTCTTC
D: TRBD2; size: few; J: TRBJ2-1; V: TRBV2; CDR3: CASSEWTSGGLRLF; DNA: TGTGCCAGCAGTGAATGGACTAGCGGGGGGCTCAGGCTCTTC
D: .; size: .; J: TRBJ2-2; V: TRBV28; CDR3: CASSLASRITGELFF; DNA: TGTGCCAGCAGTTTGGCTAGCCGGATCACCGGGGAGCTGTTTTTT
D: TRBD2; size: .; J: TRBJ2-2; V: TRBV19; CDR3: CASSIGLAGAGELFF; DNA: TGTGCCAGTAGTATAGGACTAGCGGGGGCCGGGGAGCTGTTTTTT
D: .; size: .; J: TRBJ1-1; V: TRBV13; CDR3: CASRWEGGLGTEAFF; DNA: TGTGCCAGCAGATGGGAGGGGGGGCTAGGCACTGAAGCTTTCTTT
D: .; size: .; J: TRBJ1-2; V: TRBV30; CDR3: CAWERVRGYTF; DNA: TGTGCCTGGGAACGGGTCCGTGGCTACACCTTC
D: .; size: few; J: TRBJ2-1; V: TRBV4-1; CDR3: CASSPIPKTASQFF; DNA: TGCGCCAGCAGCCCTATACCCAAGACAGCTTCCCAGTTCTTC
D: TRBD2; size: few; J: TRBJ2-1; V: TRBV30; CDR3: CAWSPTRFGTSSRHEQFF; DNA: TGTGCCTGGAGTCCCACTAGGTTCGGGACTAGCTCGAGGCATGAGCAGTTCTTC
D: .; size: .; J: TRBJ2-7; V: TRBV5-4; CDR3: CASSPGQTSYEQYF; DNA: TGTGCCAGCAGCCCTGGACAGACGAGCTACGAGCAGTACTTC
D: .; size: .; J: TRBJ2-3; V: TRBV18; CDR3: CASSPSGSTDTQYF; DNA: TGTGCCAGCTCACCGAGTGGTAGCACAGATACGCAGTATTTT
D: TRBD1; size: few; J: TRBJ1-5; V: TRBV28; CDR3: CASSLGDRGRQPQHF; DNA: TGTGCCAGCAGTTTAGGGGACAGGGGGCGTCAGCCCCAGCATTTT
D: TRBD1; size: .; J: TRBJ2-5; V: TRBV5-1; CDR3: CASGPTGASQETQYF; DNA: TGCGCCAGCGGCCCAACAGGGGCCTCCCAAGAGACCCAGTACTTC
D: TRBD2; size: once; J: TRBJ2-1; V: TRBV7-3; CDR3: CASSARLATGNEQFF; DNA: TGTGCCAGCAGCGCCCGACTAGCTACCGGCAATGAGCAGTTCTTC
D: TRBD2; size: few; J: TRBJ2-1; V: TRBV9; CDR3: CASSEAGVEVNEQFF; DNA: TGTGCCAGCAGCGAAGCGGGAGTGGAGGTAAATGAGCAGTTCTTC
D: .; size: .; J: TRBJ1-5; V: TRBV30; CDR3: CAWSPSRLQPQHF; DNA: TGTGCCTGGAGTCCCTCCCGTCTCCAGCCCCAGCATTTT
D: .; size: .; J: TRBJ1-1; V: TRBV4-1; CDR3: CASSPMARGNTEAFF; DNA: TGCGCCAGCAGCCCAATGGCCAGGGGGAACACTGAAGCTTTCTTT
D: .; size: few; J: TRBJ1-5; V: TRBV19; CDR3: CASTLAGLGNQPQHF; DNA: TGTGCCAGTACCCTGGCGGGGCTTGGCAATCAGCCCCAGCATTTT
D: .; size: few; J: TRBJ1-2; V: TRBV7-9; CDR3: CASSTPNYGYTF; DNA: TGTGCCAGCAGTACACCAAACTATGGCTACACCTTC
D: .; size: few; J: TRBJ2-2; V: TRBV28; CDR3: CASSLLQLPNTGELFF; DNA: TGTGCCAGCAGTTTACTCCAGTTACCGAACACCGGGGAGCTGTTTTTT
D: .; size: .; J: TRBJ1-6; V: TRBV12-5; CDR3: CASGIQEIHSPLHF; DNA: TGTGCTAGTGGCATACAGGAAATCCACTCACCCCTCCACTTT
D: TRBD2; size: .; J: TRBJ2-6; V: TRBV2; CDR3: CASRTSDSGANVLTF; DNA: TGTGCCAGCAGAACTAGCGATTCAGGGGCCAACGTCCTGACTTTC
D: TRBD2; size: .; J: TRBJ2-5; V: TRBV11-3; CDR3: CASSLEGTSAETQYF; DNA: TGTGCCAGCAGCTTAGAGGGGACTAGTGCGGAGACCCAGTACTTC
D: TRBD1; size: .; J: TRBJ2-5; V: TRBV5-4; CDR3: CASSSRDRGHETQYF; DNA: TGTGCCAGCAGCTCCCGGGACAGGGGGCATGAGACCCAGTACTTC
D: TRBD1; size: few; J: TRBJ2-5; V: TRBV7-9; CDR3: CASSTDRVETQYF; DNA: TGTGCCAGCAGCACGGACAGGGTCGAGACCCAGTACTTC
D: TRBD2; size: few; J: TRBJ2-4; V: TRBV15; CDR3: CATTGGEGLAKNIQYF; DNA: TGTGCCACCACTGGGGGGGAAGGGCTAGCCAAAAACATTCAGTACTTC
D: TRBD1; size: few; J: TRBJ1-4; V: TRBV18; CDR3: CASSLGQGNEKLFF; DNA: TGTGCCAGCTCACTAGGACAGGGAAATGAAAAACTGTTTTTT
D: TRBD2; size: few; J: TRBJ2-7; V: TRBV15; CDR3: CATSRVELAGFEMRYF; DNA: TGTGCCACCAGCAGAGTGGAACTAGCGGGGTTTGAGATGCGGTACTTC
D: .; size: .; J: TRBJ2-7; V: TRBV6-6; CDR3: CASSLYYEQYF; DNA: TGTGCCAGCAGCCTTTACTACGAGCAGTACTTC
D: .; size: few; J: TRBJ2-5; V: TRBV11-3; CDR3: CASRHKRRETQYF; DNA: TGTGCCAGCAGACACAAGAGGAGGGAGACCCAGTACTTC
D: .; size: few; J: TRBJ2-1; V: TRBV11-3; CDR3: CASSGSNNEQFF; DNA: TGTGCCAGCAGCGGGAGTAACAATGAGCAGTTCTTC
D: .; size: .; J: TRBJ1-2; V: TRBV30; CDR3: CAWSDGGKGYTF; DNA: TGTGCCTGGAGTGACGGGGGAAAAGGCTACACCTTC
D: TRBD2; size: few; J: TRBJ2-7; V: TRBV4-3; CDR3: CASSQISGSYEQYF; DNA: TGCGCCAGCAGCCAAATTAGCGGGAGCTACGAGCAGTACTTC
D: TRBD2; size: .; J: TRBJ2-7; V: TRBV7-2; CDR3: CASSLRREGEQYF; DNA: TGTGCCAGCAGCTTGAGGCGGGAGGGTGAGCAGTACTTC
D: TRBD2; size: .; J: TRBJ2-1; V: TRBV5-1; CDR3: CASSLVAGAFNEQFF; DNA: TGCGCCAGCAGCTTGGTAGCGGGAGCGTTCAATGAGCAGTTCTTC
D: .; size: few; J: TRBJ2-7; V: TRBV27; CDR3: CASSLSSVAYEQYF; DNA: TGTGCCAGCAGTTTAAGTAGTGTAGCGTACGAGCAGTACTTC
D: .; size: .; J: TRBJ1-2; V: TRBV27; CDR3: CASSFRRGRTNYGYTF; DNA: TGTGCCAGCAGTTTCCGCAGGGGCAGAACTAACTATGGCTACACCTTC
D: .; size: .; J: TRBJ1-1; V: TRBV7-9; CDR3: CASSLMQEAFF; DNA: TGTGCCAGCAGCTTAATGCAGGAAGCTTTCTTT
D: .; size: .; J: TRBJ1-5; V: TRBV19; CDR3: CASSIEINQPQHF; DNA: TGTGCCAGTAGTATTGAGATTAATCAGCCCCAGCATTTT
D: .; size: .; J: TRBJ1-5; V: TRBV6-6; CDR3: CASTGTASLGQPQHF; DNA: TGTGCCAGCACCGGGACTGCCAGCCTTGGTCAGCCCCAGCATTTT
D: .; size: once; J: TRBJ2-3; V: TRBV9; CDR3: CASSVGSVADTQYF; DNA: TGTGCCAGCAGCGTAGGGTCTGTAGCAGATACGCAGTATTTT
D: .; size: .; J: TRBJ2-1; V: TRBV11-2; CDR3: CASSSVLSGTKGNEQFF; DNA: TGTGCCAGCAGCTCGGTTCTTTCCGGGACAAAGGGCAATGAGCAGTTCTTC
D: .; size: few; J: TRBJ1-2; V: TRBV11-3; CDR3: CASSLVSGTLGYTF; DNA: TGTGCCAGCAGCTTAGTAAGCGGGACATTGGGCTACACCTTC
D: .; size: .; J: TRBJ1-1; V: TRBV29-1; CDR3: CSVEQIEAFF; DNA: TGCAGCGTTGAACAGATTGAAGCTTTCTTT
D: TRBD2; size: few; J: TRBJ2-4; V: TRBV7-6; CDR3: CASSLFSGGDIQYF; DNA: TGTGCCAGCAGCTTATTTAGCGGGGGAGACATTCAGTACTTC
D: TRBD2; size: once; J: TRBJ2-7; V: TRBV7-2; CDR3: CASSWREGGSYEQYF; DNA: TGTGCCAGCAGCTGGCGGGAGGGGGGCTCCTACGAGCAGTACTTC
D: .; size: few; J: TRBJ1-2; V: TRBV20-1; CDR3: CSASSSVGYTF; DNA: TGCAGTGCTAGTTCTTCGGTGGGCTACACCTTC
D: .; size: .; J: TRBJ2-7; V: TRBV7-2; CDR3: CASSKAGYEQYF; DNA: TGTGCCAGCAGCAAAGCGGGCTACGAGCAGTACTTC